Following are 5 T cell receptor beta chains from one sample sequenced in a study of T cells in Graves' hyperthyroidism and ophthalmopathy. RNA transcripts gave rise to amplified TCR beta CDR3 regions. HTBI primers were the set used in a first-round RT-PCR of the TCR CDR3. Each CDR3 protein gets one entry after TCRdb re-called the multiplex PCR reads with MiXCR. The profile covers roughly 290,000 distinct CDR3 sequences, with roughly 13% appearing a single time and 7.8% taken by the ten largest. The specimen sequenced was blood. Receptors were obtained from a woman aged 25 to 39 with Graves' hyperthyroidism that later progressed to Graves' ophthalmopathy.

This clonotype appeared many times. J is TRBJ2-7 and V is TRBV28; D is possibly TRBD1 or TRBD2 (6 bases each). Trimming stripped 7 bases from V and 3 bases from J, with 16 bases between. From germline, CDR1 is MDHEN and CDR2 SYDVKM. The CDR3 sequence is 14 residues long. CDR3 residues: CASKTAGQSYEQYF. The CDR3 nucleotides read TGTGCCAGCAAAACTGCGGGACAAAGCTACGAGCAGTACTTC.

This clonotype was observed many times. The CDR3 spells CASSLRTGETEAFF. CDR3 nucleotides: TGTGCCAGCAGTTTACGGACAGGGGAGACTGAAGCTTTCTTT. The chain combines TRBV27 with TRBJ1-1, with 9 bases lining up with TRBD1. The CDR3 extends over 14 amino acids. CDR1 and CDR2 from the germline V gene are MNHEY and SMNVEV (reference sequence). The V and J ends lost 2 bases and 5 bases, in that order; junction bases with no gene match: 3.

This clonotype appeared a single time. This chain uses TRBV7-8 with TRBJ2-1, with D possibly being TRBD2 (6 bases). The CDR3 runs 17 residues. V shed 6 bases and J shed 6 bases, with 24 bases lying between them. The germline V gene has CDR1 SGHVS and CDR2 FQNEAQ. The CDR3 DNA sequence: TGTGCCAGCAGTCCCGGTAGCGGTGGGGTAAAGGGCAATGAGCAGTTCTTC. Its protein product is CASSPGSGGVKGNEQFF.

This clonotype was detected only a few times. The junction shows a germline mismatch at one end, possibly a read error. V usage is TRBV7-7 and J usage is TRBJ2-2, with D uncertain. The germline CDR1 and CDR2 sequences are SSHAT and FNYEAQ (reference sequence). The CDR3 loop spans 13 amino acids. In nucleotides, the CDR3 is TGTGCTAGCAGCTTAGGGTATTCCGGGGAGCTGTTTTTT. It translates to CASSLGYSGELFF.

This clonotype was found many times. CDR3 in DNA: TGCAGTGCCCGAAGGGGGGTCCTTCGCGATACGCAGTATTTT. Its translation is CSARRGVLRDTQYF. The V gene is TRBV20-1, the J gene TRBJ2-3; possibly TRBD1 or TRBD2 for D (6 bases each). The V end was cut by 6 bases, the J end by 6 bases, with 19 bases between. This CDR3 region has 14 residues. Germline V gene data show CDR1 as DFQATT and CDR2 as SNEGSKA (reference sequence).